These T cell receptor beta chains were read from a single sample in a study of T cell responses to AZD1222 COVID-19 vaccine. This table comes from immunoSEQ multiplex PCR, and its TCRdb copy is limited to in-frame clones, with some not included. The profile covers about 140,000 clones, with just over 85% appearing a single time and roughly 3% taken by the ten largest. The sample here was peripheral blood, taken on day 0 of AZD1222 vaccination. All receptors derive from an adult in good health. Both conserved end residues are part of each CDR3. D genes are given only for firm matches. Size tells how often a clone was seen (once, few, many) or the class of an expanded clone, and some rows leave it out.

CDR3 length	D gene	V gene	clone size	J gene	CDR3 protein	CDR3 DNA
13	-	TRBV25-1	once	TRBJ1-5	CASSESGNQPQHF	TGTGCCAGCAGTGAATCGGGCAATCAGCCCCAGCATTTT
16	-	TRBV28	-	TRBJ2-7	CASSLRGSGSSYEQYF	TGTGCCAGCAGTTTAAGGGGAAGCGGCAGCTCCTACGAGCAGTACTTC
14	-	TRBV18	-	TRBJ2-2	CASSPQSGIGELFF	TGTGCCAGCTCACCACAATCAGGAATCGGGGAGCTGTTTTTT
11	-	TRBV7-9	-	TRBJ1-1	CASSFDTEAFF	TGTGCCAGCAGCTTTGACACTGAAGCTTTCTTT
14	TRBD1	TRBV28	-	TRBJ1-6	CASSLGQGPSPLHF	TGTGCCAGCAGCCTGGGACAGGGCCCTTCACCCCTCCACTTT
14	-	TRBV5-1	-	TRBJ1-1	CASSLWASNTEAFF	TGCGCCAGCAGCTTGTGGGCTTCGAACACTGAAGCTTTCTTT
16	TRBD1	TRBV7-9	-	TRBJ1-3	CASSSGQGASRNTIYF	TGTGCCAGCAGCTCGGGACAGGGGGCGTCGAGAAACACCATATATTTT
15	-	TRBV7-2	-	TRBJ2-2	CASSFSSYVTGELFF	TGTGCCAGCAGCTTTTCTAGTTATGTGACCGGGGAGCTGTTTTTT
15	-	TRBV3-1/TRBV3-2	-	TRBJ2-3	CASTHKGLRTDTQYF	TGTGCCAGCACCCACAAGGGATTAAGGACAGATACGCAGTATTTT
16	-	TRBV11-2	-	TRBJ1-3	CASSFGQTFSGNTIYF	TGTGCCAGCAGCTTCGGGCAGACTTTCTCTGGAAACACCATATATTTT
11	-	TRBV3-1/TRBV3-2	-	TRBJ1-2	CASSQEAGYTF	TGTGCCAGCAGCCAAGAGGCTGGCTACACCTTC
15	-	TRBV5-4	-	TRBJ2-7	CASRTQVGGSYEQYF	TGTGCCAGCAGAACCCAGGTCGGCGGAAGCTACGAGCAGTACTTC